These 32 T cell receptor beta chains were all obtained from the same sample, sequenced in a study of blood T cell repertoires in COVID-19. Produced via immunoSEQ multiplex PCR; TCRdb's table is partial and in-frame only. The profile shows about 370,000 clones, 85% to 90% of them singletons. Specimen: PBMCs or T cells enriched from blood (not recorded which). The receptors stem from a young man who had recovered from COVID-19.

This clone came up once. The CDR3 loop is CASGLVPNRDSYGYTF. CDR3 DNA sequence: TGTGCTAGTGGTTTGGTCCCGAACCGGGACAGCTATGGCTACACCTTC. The rearrangement joins TRBV12-5 to TRBJ1-2, with TRBD1 identical over 7 bases. The germline CDR1 and CDR2 sequences are LGHNT and FRNRAP. Trimming at V came to 0 bases and at J to 4 bases, leaving 8 bases not matched to a gene. The CDR3 is made up of 16 amino acids.

The chain couples TRBV7-3 to TRBJ1-1; D remains ambiguous. V shed 5 bases and J shed 0 bases, with 7 bases lying between them. Germline assignment: CDR1 SGHTA and CDR2 FQGTGA. The CDR3 loop spans 13 amino acids. The CDR3: CASSEYMNTEAFF. CDR3 DNA: TGTGCCAGCAGCGAATACATGAACACTGAAGCTTTCTTT.

The chain joins TRBV13 to TRBJ2-7, with a possible D match to TRBD2 (6 bases). The germline CDR1 and CDR2 sequences are PRHDT and FYEKMQ (reference sequence). CDR3 length: 15 amino acids. V was shortened by 1 base and J by 4 bases, with 14 bases between the two germline ends. The CDR3 loop is CASSLVGAGTYEQYF. CDR3 sequence (DNA): TGTGCCAGCAGCTTAGTGGGTGCCGGGACTTACGAGCAGTACTTC.

This chain links TRBV15 with TRBJ2-7; 7 positions agree with TRBD1. Germline lookup yields CDR1 LNHNV and CDR2 YYDKDF (reference sequence). The J segment lost 5 bases and the V segment lost 3 bases, leaving 13 bases of the junction unmatched. The CDR3 length is 16 residues. In DNA, the CDR3 is TGTGCCACCAGCAGGGGGGACAGTCTGAATCTAGACGAGCAGTACTTC. Translating gives CATSRGDSLNLDEQYF.

This sequence joins TRBV5-4 and TRBJ2-7; D perhaps matches TRBD2 (5 bases). From germline, CDR1 is SGHNT and CDR2 YYREEE (reference sequence). The V end lost 3 bases, the J end lost 0 bases, and 10 bases lay between the germline ends. The CDR3 runs 14 residues. CDR3 bases: TGTGCCAGCAGCTCCGGGATTAACTCCTACGAGCAGTACTTC. As protein: CASSSGINSYEQYF.

The J gene is TRBJ2-7, the V gene TRBV3-1 (or the pseudogene TRBV3-2); D is undetermined. The V gene lost 1 base and the J gene lost 2 bases, with 9 bases spanning the gap. CDR3 size: 14 residues. Germline CDR1 reads LGHDT; CDR2 reads YNNKEL (reference sequence). The CDR3 DNA follows: TGTGCCAGCAGCCAAGCTTACGGTACCTACGAGCAGTACTTC. Translation gives CASSQAYGTYEQYF.

CDR3 bases: TGTGCCAGCAGCCAAGCGGGTCAGCGGGGGGGCGGGAATGAGCAGTTCTTC. Its translation is CASSQAGQRGGGNEQFF. The chain uses TRBV4-2 and TRBJ2-1; 10 bases match TRBD2. Germline CDR1 and CDR2: LGHNA and YNFKEQ. The trim removed 1 base at V and 7 bases at J, leaving 10 bases unmatched. CDR3 length equals 17 residues.

This clone has only one observation. The rearrangement joins TRBV7-9 to TRBJ1-3; D is undetermined. The CDR3 covers 13 residues. Trimming left V 5 bases short and J 8 bases short, with 13 bases between. CDR1 SEHNR and CDR2 FQNEAQ come from the germline V gene (reference sequence). CDR3 sequence (DNA): TGTGCCAGCAGCCCAATCGGAGTGGACACCATATATTTT. It is translated as CASSPIGVDTIYF.

The chain links TRBV2 to TRBJ2-7, with TRBD1 as a possible D gene (5 bases). Per germline, CDR1 SNHLY and CDR2 FYNNEI. This CDR3 region has 14 residues. The ends were cut back, 1 base at V and 5 bases at J, with 12 bases in the middle. CDR3 loop: CASSEGAWGHEQYF. The CDR3 nucleotides read TGTGCCAGCAGTGAAGGGGCGTGGGGCCACGAGCAGTACTTC.

V and J are TRBV10-3 and TRBJ2-3; 7 bases line up with TRBD1. The germline CDR1 and CDR2 sequences are ENHRY and SYGVKD. After removal of 6 bases from V and 4 bases from J, the junction contained 13 bases not matched to a gene. The CDR3 totals 16 residues. The CDR3 DNA reads TGTGCCATCAGACCACCGACAGGGACGGGCCCAGATACGCAGTATTTT. Its protein is CAIRPPTGTGPDTQYF.

V usage is TRBV4-1 and J usage is TRBJ2-1, with D perhaps TRBD2 (7 bases). Germline CDR1 reads MGHRA; CDR2 reads YSYEKL. This CDR3 is 18 amino acids long. The germline V and J ends were trimmed by 0 bases and 3 bases, with 18 bases remaining between them. CDR3 loop: CASSQETGGRAFYNEQFF. CDR3 coding DNA: TGCGCCAGCAGCCAAGAAACCGGGGGGCGGGCCTTCTACAATGAGCAGTTCTTC.

This rearrangement joins TRBV6-5 to TRBJ1-1; a weak D match, TRBD1 (5 bases). The CDR3 has 16 residues. Per the germline V gene, CDR1 is MNHEY and CDR2 is SVGAGI. Trimming pared 0 bases from V and 4 bases from J, leaving 15 bases between. The CDR3 is CASSYSRDGRSTEAFF. In DNA form, the CDR3 reads TGTGCCAGCAGTTACTCGAGGGACGGGAGGAGCACTGAAGCTTTCTTT.

The V call is TRBV9, the J call TRBJ2-2; 7 bases match TRBD1. The junction had 6 bases not matched to a gene; V was cut back by 7 bases and J by 0 bases. The CDR3 is 15 amino acids. Germline loops: CDR1 SGDLS, CDR2 YYNGEE. The CDR3 protein is CASARGQTNTGELFF. Written as DNA, the CDR3 is TGTGCCAGCGCTCGGGGACAGACGAACACCGGGGAGCTGTTTTTT.

The chain links TRBV30 to TRBJ1-6; D gene unclear. The CDR3 runs to 15 residues. Trimming removed 2 bases from V and 8 bases from J, with 16 bases in between. CDR1 is GTSNPN, CDR2 SVGIG, per germline (reference sequence). The CDR3 region has the DNA TGTGCCTGGAGTAAACAGCCCGAGGGCTATTCACCCCTCCACTTT. Translated, it gives CAWSKQPEGYSPLHF.

This rearrangement joins TRBV5-1 to TRBJ1-2, with D perhaps matching TRBD1 (6 bases). V was cut by 0 bases and J by 7 bases, with 10 bases left in between. This CDR3 is built from 13 residues. Germline V gives CDR1 SGHRS, CDR2 YFSETQ. The CDR3 loop is CASSLVQGSGYTF. CDR3 in DNA: TGCGCCAGCAGCTTGGTCCAGGGGAGTGGCTACACCTTC.

The V and J genes are TRBV6-5 and TRBJ1-1; D possibly corresponds to TRBD1 (5 bases). Deletions cut 5 bases from V and 1 base from J, with 11 bases between. Germline-derived CDR1 and CDR2 are MNHEY and SVGAGI. The CDR3 totals 14 residues. The CDR3 region is CASSSSGGNTEAFF. The CDR3 bases are TGTGCCAGCAGTAGTAGCGGGGGGAACACTGAAGCTTTCTTT.

The chain is built from TRBV6-5 and TRBJ1-3, with D perhaps matching TRBD1 (5 bases). V was clipped by 7 bases and J by 0 bases, with 10 bases between them. The CDR3 has 14 amino acids. Germline V gene lookup returns CDR1 MNHEY and CDR2 SVGAGI. The CDR3 DNA reads TGTGCCAGCACGGGAGGGGACTCTGGAAACACCATATATTTT. The encoded protein is CASTGGDSGNTIYF.

V usage is TRBV19 and J usage is TRBJ1-2, with D tentatively TRBD1 (6 bases). Trimming removed 7 bases from V and 7 bases from J, with 22 bases in between. The CDR3 is 15 amino acids. The germline gives CDR1 LNHDA, CDR2 SQIVND (reference sequence). The CDR3 coding sequence is TGTGCCAGTACCGCAGCCCCAGGGGCGCGAGCTGGCTACACCTTC. Encoded protein: CASTAAPGARAGYTF.

The chain is built from TRBV12-5 and TRBJ2-2; D is perhaps TRBD2 (6 bases). This CDR3 region has 14 residues. V was pared by 0 bases and J by 5 bases, with 7 bases between. CDR1 is LGHNT, CDR2 FRNRAP, per germline. CDR3 sequence reads: CASGLVRGTGELFF. The DNA of the CDR3 is TGTGCTAGTGGTTTGGTACGGGGGACCGGGGAGCTGTTTTTT.

The chain carries TRBV6-1 and TRBJ1-2, with no clear D. The germline CDR1 and CDR2 sequences are MNHNS and SASEGT. This CDR3 spans 18 amino acids. V lost 2 bases and J 2 bases, leaving 21 bases between the germline ends. The CDR3 spells CASSERFKAAILNYGYTF. CDR3 nucleotides: TGTGCCAGCAGTGAAAGGTTTAAGGCGGCGATACTCAACTATGGCTACACCTTC.

This chain links TRBV29-1 with TRBJ1-4; TRBD1 aligns across 7 bases. Germline CDR1 reads SQVTM; CDR2 reads ANQGSEA. The CDR3 extends over 12 amino acids. The junction had 4 bases not matched to a gene; V was cut back by 5 bases and J by 7 bases. The CDR3 is CSVRGPGEKLFF. The DNA for the CDR3 is TGCAGCGTTAGGGGGCCGGGTGAAAAACTGTTTTTT.

The V call is TRBV6-5, the J call TRBJ2-2, with TRBD1 matching 11 bases. Germline V CDR1 and CDR2: MNHEY, SVGAGI. V was clipped by 6 bases and J by 4 bases; unmatched bases: 4. The CDR3 runs to 15 residues. CDR3 sequence: CASRAGTGGTGELFF. CDR3 DNA: TGTGCCAGCAGGGCCGGGACAGGGGGCACCGGGGAGCTGTTTTTT.

In nucleotides, the CDR3 is TGTGCCTGGATGGGACTAGCGGGGGCCTCTAGCTCCTACAATGAGCAGTTCTTC. Translation: CAWMGLAGASSSYNEQFF. The V and J genes are TRBV30 and TRBJ2-1; 14 nucleotides align to TRBD2. The V and J ends lost 4 bases and 0 bases, in that order; junction bases with no gene match: 8. This CDR3 is built from 18 residues. Germline V gene data show CDR1 as GTSNPN and CDR2 as SVGIG (reference sequence).

About this clone itself: The sample contains more than one DNA sequence encoding this CDR3. This chain uses TRBV5-1 with TRBJ2-3; 7 bases match TRBD1. V shed 0 bases and J 1 base; nucleotides not matched to a gene: 2. This CDR3 spans 15 amino acids. Germline assignment: CDR1 SGHRS and CDR2 YFSETQ. The CDR3 DNA follows: TGCGCCAGCAGCTTGGGAGGACAGGGCACAGATACGCAGTATTTT. Translation gives CASSLGGQGTDTQYF.

The chain has TRBV28 and TRBJ2-1; tentative D call: TRBD2 (6 bases). Germline V lookup: CDR1 MDHEN, CDR2 SYDVKM. Trimming pared 4 bases from V and 2 bases from J, leaving 21 bases between. This CDR3 is built from 18 residues. CDR3 sequence: CASSSPFSPAGAYNEQFF. For the CDR3, the DNA is TGTGCCAGCAGTTCCCCTTTTTCCCCAGCGGGTGCCTACAATGAGCAGTTCTTC.

The rearrangement uses TRBV7-3 and TRBJ2-7; 9 nucleotides agree with TRBD1. This CDR3 is 17 amino acids long. Germline CDR1 SGHTA, CDR2 FQGTGA. The trim removed 5 bases at V and 10 bases at J, leaving 21 bases unmatched. The CDR3 coding sequence is TGTGCCAGCAGCCCGGGACAGGGTACAAGTTTTCTACGAGAACAGTACTTC. Translated, it gives CASSPGQGTSFLREQYF.

The V and J genes are TRBV30 and TRBJ2-1; TRBD1 agrees at 7 bases. From germline, CDR1 is GTSNPN and CDR2 SVGIG (reference sequence). The length of the CDR3 is 11 residues. The junction had 7 bases not matched to a gene; V was cut back by 8 bases and J by 9 bases. The CDR3 spells CASQTGAEQFF. Written as DNA, the CDR3 is TGTGCCAGCCAAACAGGGGCTGAGCAGTTCTTC. Full variable domain (outside the CDR3, taken from reference TRBV30 and TRBJ2-1): SQTIHQWPATLVQPVGSPLSLECTVEGTSNPNLYWYRQAAGRGLQLLFYSVGIGQISSEVPQNLSASRPQDRQFILSSKKLLLSDSGFYLCASQTGAEQFFGPGTRLTVL.

The rearrangement joins TRBV5-4 to TRBJ2-1; 9 bases are shared with TRBD2. J lost 8 bases, V lost 5 bases, and 14 bases had no gene match. CDR1 is SGHNT and CDR2 is YYREEE in the germline V gene (reference sequence). The CDR3 sequence is 16 residues long. The CDR3 DNA is TGTGCCAGCAGGGAAATTAGCGGGAGCGTCCCACATGAGCAGTTCTTC. It is translated as CASREISGSVPHEQFF.

The chain links TRBV5-1 to TRBJ2-7; 11 bases agree with TRBD1. CDR1 and CDR2 (germline): SGHRS, YFSETQ. CDR3 length: 15 amino acids. V lost 3 bases, J lost 7 bases, and 9 bases stayed unmatched. In DNA form, the CDR3 reads TGCGCCAGCAGCTGGAGGACAGGGGGCATAGGAGAGCAGTACTTC. Its translation: CASSWRTGGIGEQYF.

CDR3 residues: CASSFASPSYNEQFF. In DNA form, the CDR3 reads TGTGCCAGCAGCTTTGCAAGCCCCTCCTACAATGAGCAGTTCTTC. The rearrangement joins TRBV7-2 to TRBJ2-1; D is unresolved. V lost 3 bases and J 0 bases, leaving 9 bases between the germline ends. The CDR3 is 15 residues long. Germline CDR1 is SGHTA and CDR2 is FQGNSA.

The chain is built from TRBV5-8 and TRBJ2-7; no clear D. Germline V lookup: CDR1 SGHTS, CDR2 YDEGEE. The CDR3 consists of 11 residues. Trimming took 3 bases from V and 4 from J, leaving 5 bases between them. CDR3 region: CASSSLYEQYF. The CDR3 nucleotides are TGTGCCAGCAGCTCTCTGTACGAGCAGTACTTC. The full variable domain, with the rest looked up from reference TRBV5-8 and TRBJ2-7, is EAGVTQSPTHLIKTRGQQATLRCSPISGHTSVYWYQQALGLGLQFLLWYDEGEERNRGNFPPRFSGRQFPNYSSELNVNALELEDSALYLCASSSLYEQYFGPGTRLTVT.

This CDR3 reads CASSPYRAREQFF. The CDR3 nucleotides read TGTGCCAGCAGTCCCTACAGGGCCCGGGAGCAGTTCTTC. The rearrangement uses TRBV12-3 or TRBV12-4 and TRBJ2-1; D might be TRBD1 (6 bases). This CDR3 is 13 amino acids long. V gave up 5 bases and J gave up 10 bases, with 15 bases separating them.